The source of this T cell receptor beta chain is a study of blood T cells in healthy people across ages. V lost 0 bases, J lost 0 bases, and 7 bases lay in between. This CDR3 region has 15 residues. CDR1 and CDR2 (germline): SGHRS, YFSETQ. The use of a sample-barcoded 5' primer and a J-beta primer mix characterized a second PCR of roughly 7 to 11 cycles. Every sample gave at least 2.5 million paired-end reads containing CDR3. MiXCR, applied by TCRdb to the 5' RACE reads, yields one record per CDR3 protein. The table records some 1.4 million distinct CDR3 sequences, 42% of them present only once. The genes are TRBV5-1 and TRBJ2-1, with D perhaps matching TRBD2 (5 bases). The material sequenced was blood. The clonotype originates from a woman aged 18-35 years in good health. The CDR3 DNA reads as TGCGCCAGCAGCTTGGAGAGGGTCTCCTACAATGAGCAGTTCTTC. This translates into CASSLERVSYNEQFF.